The 21 T cell receptor beta chains in this list originate from one sample, sequenced in a study of T cells in localized non-small cell lung cancer. Produced via immunoSEQ multiplex PCR; TCRdb's table is partial and in-frame only. The sample holds tens of thousands of clones; 88% are singletons and the top ten take 20% to 25%. The sample was peripheral blood, taken before any cancer treatment. Receptors originate from a woman aged 40-70 years with stage I squamous cell lung carcinoma.

The chain recombines TRBV5-8 with TRBJ2-5; D possibly matches TRBD1 or TRBD2 (5 bases each). Deletions cut 0 bases from V and 5 bases from J, with 11 bases between. Germline V gene lookup returns CDR1 SGHTS and CDR2 YDEGEE. The CDR3 runs 14 residues. The DNA for the CDR3 is TGTGCCAGCAGCTTGGGGGGGTCTCCGGAGACCCAGTACTTC. Its translation is CASSLGGSPETQYF. The full variable domain, in which reference TRBV5-8 and TRBJ2-5 provide the parts outside the CDR3, is EAGVTQSPTHLIKTRGQQATLRCSPISGHTSVYWYQQALGLGLQFLLWYDEGEERNRGNFPPRFSGRQFPNYSSELNVNALELEDSALYLCASSLGGSPETQYFGPGTRLLVL.

The CDR3 nucleotides read TGTGCCTGGAGTGTGTGGGGGGGCAATGGAGATACGCAGTATTTT. Protein sequence: CAWSVWGGNGDTQYF. The chain recombines TRBV30 with TRBJ2-3; possible D gene TRBD2, 7 bases. There are 15 residues in the CDR3. V was cut by 0 bases and J by 5 bases, with 15 bases left in between. In germline, CDR1 is GTSNPN, CDR2 SVGIG (reference sequence).

The CDR3 bases are TGTGCCAGCAGGCCAACAGGATCTACTGGGGCCAACGTCCTGACTTTC. This sequence encodes CASRPTGSTGANVLTF. The J gene is TRBJ2-6, the V gene TRBV2; a weak D match, TRBD1 (5 bases). Germline V CDR1 and CDR2: SNHLY, FYNNEI. The CDR3 is 16 amino acids. The V gene lost 6 bases and the J gene lost 2 bases, with 14 bases spanning the gap.

The V gene is TRBV12-5, the J gene TRBJ1-1; D is unclear. Germline V lookup: CDR1 LGHNT, CDR2 FRNRAP. This CDR3 has 13 residues. V lost 5 bases and J lost 1, with 8 bases in between. DNA of the CDR3: TGTGCTAGTGGTAAAAGGGAGAACACTGAAGCTTTCTTT. This codes for CASGKRENTEAFF. Full variable domain (missing parts from reference TRBV12-5 and TRBJ1-1): DARVTQTPRHKVTEMGQEVTMRCQPILGHNTVFWYRQTMMQGLELLAYFRNRAPLDDSGMPKDRFSAEMPDATLATLKIQPSEPRDSAVYFCASGKRENTEAFFGQGTRLTVV.

The rearrangement joins TRBV6-1 to TRBJ1-4, with no clear D. V was cut by 3 bases and J by 6 bases, with 14 bases left in between. This CDR3 has 15 residues. CDR1 is MNHNS and CDR2 is SASEGT in the germline V gene. The CDR3 is CASSDVLQSDEKLFF. The CDR3 bases are TGTGCCAGCAGTGATGTCCTTCAATCGGATGAAAAACTGTTTTTT.

The CDR3 nucleotides are TGTGCCAGCAGCCGATCCGGGCCCTCGGGGGAAAAACTGTTTTTT. Encoded protein: CASSRSGPSGEKLFF. This chain uses TRBV11-2 with TRBJ1-4; no reliable D call. There are 15 residues in the CDR3. CDR1 is SGHAT, CDR2 FQNNGV, per germline. V lost 5 bases and J 8 bases, leaving 18 bases between the germline ends.

V and J are TRBV27 and TRBJ1-2, with TRBD1 matching 7 bases. Germline-derived CDR1 and CDR2 are MNHEY and SMNVEV (reference sequence). V shed 5 bases, J shed 4 bases, and the junction held 13 bases outside the gene matches. The CDR3 is 16 residues long. The CDR3 DNA follows: TGTGCCAGCAGTGTCACACAGGGGTCAGGGCCCTATGGCTACACCTTC. Protein: CASSVTQGSGPYGYTF.

In this sample, this clone turned up once. The chain uses TRBV27 and TRBJ1-1; D is unresolved. Deletions cut 2 bases from V and 4 bases from J, with 11 bases between. The germline V gene has CDR1 MNHEY and CDR2 SMNVEV (reference sequence). The CDR3 runs 14 residues. In nucleotides, the CDR3 is TGTGCCAGCAGTTTAGGGGTGACCTCCACTGAAGCTTTCTTT. This sequence encodes CASSLGVTSTEAFF.

This clone has just one count. The rearrangement joins TRBV27 to TRBJ1-2, with 8 bases matching TRBD1. Germline CDR1 MNHEY, CDR2 SMNVEV (reference sequence). This CDR3 is 15 amino acids long. The ends lost 6 bases at V and 6 bases at J; junction bases unmatched: 12. The CDR3 bases are TGTGCCAGCAGATCACTACAGGGGGTAACGGATGGCTACACCTTC. This sequence encodes CASRSLQGVTDGYTF.

This clone was detected a few times. The chain couples TRBV9 to TRBJ1-3; no clear D. Trimming cost V 3 bases and J 0 bases, with 10 bases left between them. This CDR3 comprises 15 residues. The germline V gene encodes CDR1 SGDLS and CDR2 YYNGEE. The CDR3: CASSADWSSGNTIYF. CDR3 DNA: TGTGCCAGCAGCGCCGACTGGAGCTCTGGAAACACCATATATTTT.

The J gene is TRBJ2-3, the V gene TRBV7-2; the D is unclear. V was pared by 0 bases and J by 3 bases, with 7 bases between. Germline lookup yields CDR1 SGHTA and CDR2 FQGNSA. This CDR3 is built from 14 residues. The CDR3 is CASSLARLTDTQYF. CDR3 coding DNA: TGTGCCAGCAGCTTAGCGCGCCTAACAGATACGCAGTATTTT.

The chain joins TRBV5-4 to TRBJ1-1; the D gene is possibly TRBD1 (6 bases). The V end lost 4 bases, the J end lost 4 bases, and 14 bases lay between the germline ends. The CDR3 spans 14 residues. In germline, CDR1 is SGHNT, CDR2 YYREEE (reference sequence). The CDR3 sequence: CASSPAGRGTEAFF. CDR3 DNA: TGTGCCAGCAGCCCGGCGGGCAGGGGCACTGAAGCTTTCTTT. The whole variable domain, filled in from reference TRBV5-4 and TRBJ1-1, reads ETGVTQSPTHLIKTRGQQVTLRCSSQSGHNTVSWYQQALGQGPQFIFQYYREEENGRGNFPPRFSGLQFPNYSSELNVNALELDDSALYLCASSPAGRGTEAFFGQGTRLTVV.

V is TRBV10-2 and J is TRBJ1-2; no clear D gene. The CDR3 totals 14 residues. The germline V and J ends were trimmed by 3 bases and 4 bases, with 12 bases remaining between them. CDR1 WSHSY and CDR2 SAAADI come from the germline V gene. In nucleotides, the CDR3 is TGCGCCAGCAGTGAAGGCTCGCTCACCTATGGCTACACCTTC. Its protein product is CASSEGSLTYGYTF.

The rearrangement joins TRBV4-1 to TRBJ2-7, with 8 bases lining up with TRBD1. Germline V gene sequence: CDR1 MGHRA, CDR2 YSYEKL. The ends lost 4 bases at V and 3 bases at J; junction bases unmatched: 5. This CDR3 is built from 14 residues. CDR3 in amino acids: CASSPGQGVYEQYF. CDR3 coding DNA: TGCGCCAGCAGCCCCGGACAGGGTGTCTACGAGCAGTACTTC.

This chain connects TRBV12-5 to TRBJ2-2; D uncertain. This CDR3 contains 16 residues. V lost 0 bases and J lost 7, with 15 bases in between. Germline values: CDR1 LGHNT, CDR2 FRNRAP. CDR3 DNA sequence: TGTGCTAGTGGTTTGGTGCCGGTCCGGTCGGACGGGGAGCTGTTTTTT. As protein: CASGLVPVRSDGELFF.

The chain couples TRBV6-6 to TRBJ1-1; maybe TRBD1 (5 bases). Deletions cut 2 bases from V and 4 bases from J, with 14 bases between. CDR1 and CDR2 (germline): MNHNY, SVGAGI (reference sequence). The CDR3 runs 15 residues. The CDR3 loop reads CASSYTIDGATEAFF. The DNA of the CDR3 is TGTGCCAGCAGTTACACTATAGATGGGGCCACTGAAGCTTTCTTT.

Comment on this clone: This sample also contains other DNA sequences that code for the same CDR3. The chain links TRBV30 to TRBJ1-1; D not resolved. This CDR3 has 14 amino acids. Germline values: CDR1 GTSNPN, CDR2 SVGIG (reference sequence). V was clipped by 1 base and J by 4 bases, with 13 bases between them. The CDR3 nucleotides read TGTGCCTGGAGTGCGGGCAGAGGGTCCACTGAAGCTTTCTTT. It specifies CAWSAGRGSTEAFF.

The chain links TRBV4-1 to TRBJ1-1, with D unresolved. The germline V and J ends were trimmed by 0 bases and 0 bases, with 11 bases remaining between them. This CDR3 comprises 16 residues. Per germline, CDR1 MGHRA and CDR2 YSYEKL. The CDR3 DNA reads TGCGCCAGCAGCCAAGATCGGCGGAGAATGAACACTGAAGCTTTCTTT. It codes for CASSQDRRRMNTEAFF.

This clone was seen just once. DNA for the CDR3: TGTGCCAGCGGGCGGGCGCCGGACACTGAAGCTTTCTTT. Translating gives CASGRAPDTEAFF. The chain employs TRBV9 and TRBJ1-1; no firm D call. V was trimmed by 7 bases and J by 3 bases, leaving 13 bases between them. The germline V gene has CDR1 SGDLS and CDR2 YYNGEE. The CDR3 has 13 residues.

The chain links TRBV19 to TRBJ1-1; no definite D call. The CDR3 has 13 amino acids. The germline V gene has CDR1 LNHDA and CDR2 SQIVND (reference sequence). Trimming removed 6 bases at V and 3 bases at J, with 11 bases between. Written as DNA, the CDR3 is TGTGCCAGTAGAACAAGGGCTGACACTGAAGCTTTCTTT. Its translation is CASRTRADTEAFF.

V gene TRBV5-5 combines with J gene TRBJ2-3, with 10 bases aligning to TRBD2. Per germline, CDR1 SGHKS and CDR2 YYEKEE (reference sequence). With V trimmed by 0 bases and J by 5 bases, 9 bases remained unmatched. The CDR3 has 17 residues. The CDR3 nucleotides are TGTGCCAGCAGCTTGGCCCCAGCGGGGGGGCGGGTAGATACGCAGTATTTT. Translation gives CASSLAPAGGRVDTQYF.